This entry describes one T cell receptor beta chain. Its target is not known. This entry belongs to a study of T cell responses to AZD1222 COVID-19 vaccine. Study results and limitations: Reportedly, nearly half of unique spike TCRs recognized epitopes outside B.1.351/B.1.1.7 mutations. Baseline antibody screening turned up just six seropositive AZD1222 recipients. CD4 TCRs associated with vaccination spanned spike, dominating at 160-218 and 743-854.

Assay used: immunoSEQ multiplex PCR; TCRdb lists only in-frame clones, some missing. The sample carries 150,000 to 200,000 clones, 87% recorded once. There are 20 residues in the CDR3. V was clipped by 4 bases and J by 1 base, with 23 bases between them. The germline V gene has CDR1 MNHNS and CDR2 SASEGT. The chain joins TRBV6-1 to TRBJ2-6; D could derive from TRBD1 or TRBD2 (5 bases each). This receptor was identified in an adult in good health. Material: peripheral blood, obtained on day 0 of MenACWY control vaccination. The CDR3 spells CASSARDRNREGSGANVLTF. CDR3 coding DNA: TGTGCCAGCAGTGCCCGGGACCGTAACCGGGAAGGGTCTGGGGCCAACGTCCTGACTTTC.